The T cell receptor beta chain under discussion was sequenced for a study of T cells after yellow fever vaccination. Study details: Each low-cell-number fraction was prepared by means of SMART-Seq v4 Ultra Low Input.

This clonotype was recorded a few times. Its antigen is not identified. Study-wide results and limits: The study noted that FACS-sorted repertoires could contain abundant clonotypes contaminating from the bulk population. Faster peaking, at day 5 versus 15, marked a secondary response that was weaker. Most primary-vaccination clones recurred post-booster (roughly 96% CD4, about 87% CD8).

MiXCR, applied by TCRdb to the 5' RACE reads, yields one record per CDR3 protein. There are around 340,000 distinct CDR3 sequences in the sample; roughly 8.7% occur only once, and more than 15% lies in the top ten. This CDR3 is built from 14 residues. In germline, CDR1 is SGHNT, CDR2 YYREEE (reference sequence). Trimming removed 3 bases from V and 1 base from J, with 9 bases in between. The sequences come from PBMCs, collected on the day of the first yellow fever vaccination. The V gene is TRBV5-4, the J gene TRBJ2-3; maybe TRBD2 (6 bases). The source is a man aged 18-30 years who received the YFV17D yellow fever vaccine. CDR3 in amino acids: CASSSSGRTDTQYF. In DNA form, the CDR3 reads TGTGCCAGCAGCTCGAGCGGGCGCACAGATACGCAGTATTTT.